The sequence of this T cell receptor (beta chain) was determined in a study of CXCR3-negative and CXCR3-positive naive CD8 T cells. Findings and caveats of the study: CD5 surface expression was similar among naive subsets, and TCR strength was estimated by inference from TRB CDR3 properties.

There are 14 residues in the CDR3. CDR1 and CDR2 from the germline V gene are MDHEN and SYDVKM. Researchers reported sorting every CD8+ T cell subset in triplicate, 250,000 to 300,000 cells per sort. CD45RO-CCR7+CD27+CD95- characterized naive CD8+ T cells. Of note for this clonotype: Its antigen is as yet unknown.

The TRB cDNA libraries were prepared by 5' RACE with UMI labels. TCRdb reprocessed the 5' RACE reads, with one entry per CDR3 protein and no DNA. There are 75,000 to 100,000 distinct CDR3 sequences in the sample, with more than 1.5% held by the top ten. This clonotype was sampled from a human donor in good health. Some clones in this sample may be carry-over from other donors' samples. J is TRBJ2-3 and V is TRBV28; TCRdb's D gene call, TRBD2, goes unchecked for lack of DNA. Material: naive CXCR3- CD8+ T cells from blood. The subset: CD45RO-CCR7+CD27+CD95- naive CD8+ T cells lacking CXCR3 (TNR3-). The chain's CDR3 is CASSSQGRADTQYF.